The rows below give T cell receptor beta chains drawn from one sample of a study of blood T cell repertoires in COVID-19. This table comes from immunoSEQ multiplex PCR, and its TCRdb copy is limited to in-frame clones, with some not included. The table shows over 100,000 clones, with approximately 91% occurring only once. The material sequenced was peripheral blood. The receptors were sampled from a man younger than 30 with acute or convalescent COVID-19. Both conserved end residues are part of each CDR3. The D gene is left open where the match is weak. Expanded clones are given a class, and other clones once, few, many or no size at all.

v_call: TRBV5-1
j_call: TRBJ1-5
clone_size: -
d_call: TRBD1
cdr3_nt: TGCGCCAGCAGCGACGGACAGGCGGCGGGTCAGCCCCAGCATTTT
cdr3_aa: CASSDGQAAGQPQHF

v_call: TRBV10-2
j_call: TRBJ2-5
clone_size: -
d_call: TRBD2
cdr3_nt: TGCGCCAGCAGTGATCTGGGTCCCAGGCCGCTTAGCGGGGAGACCCAGTACTTC
cdr3_aa: CASSDLGPRPLSGETQYF

v_call: TRBV14
j_call: TRBJ1-5
clone_size: -
d_call: -
cdr3_nt: TGTGCCAGCAGCCAAGATCAGAGGTGGATAAGCAATCAGCCCCAGCATTTT
cdr3_aa: CASSQDQRWISNQPQHF

v_call: TRBV6-5
j_call: TRBJ1-2
clone_size: -
d_call: TRBD1
cdr3_nt: TGTGCCAGCAGAAGACAGGGAATCAGCTACACCTTC
cdr3_aa: CASRRQGISYTF

v_call: TRBV29-1
j_call: TRBJ2-7
clone_size: -
d_call: -
cdr3_nt: TGCAGCGCTACGGGTAACTACGAGCAGTACTTC
cdr3_aa: CSATGNYEQYF

v_call: TRBV5-6
j_call: TRBJ2-3
clone_size: once
d_call: -
cdr3_nt: TGTGCCAGCAGCTTGGTAAATACGGGAACAGATACGCAGTATTTT
cdr3_aa: CASSLVNTGTDTQYF

v_call: TRBV21-1
j_call: TRBJ2-3
clone_size: -
d_call: -
cdr3_nt: TGTGCCAGCAGCCCCCATGATACGCAGTATTTT
cdr3_aa: CASSPHDTQYF

v_call: TRBV5-4
j_call: TRBJ2-3
clone_size: -
d_call: TRBD2
cdr3_nt: TGTGCCAGCAGCTCAACTAGCGGAAGCACAGATACGCAGTATTTT
cdr3_aa: CASSSTSGSTDTQYF

v_call: TRBV5-6
j_call: TRBJ2-1
clone_size: -
d_call: TRBD2
cdr3_nt: TGTGCCAGCAACCCACCTAGCGGGGGGGCCGGCAATGAGCAGTTCTTC
cdr3_aa: CASNPPSGGAGNEQFF

v_call: TRBV5-6
j_call: TRBJ2-7
clone_size: -
d_call: TRBD2
cdr3_nt: TGTGCCAGCAGCTGGGGTTGGACTAGCGGTAGCTACGAGCAGTACTTC
cdr3_aa: CASSWGWTSGSYEQYF

v_call: TRBV18
j_call: TRBJ1-1
clone_size: once
d_call: -
cdr3_nt: TGTGCCAGCTCACCGTTCCAGTCGAACACTGAAGCTTTCTTT
cdr3_aa: CASSPFQSNTEAFF

v_call: TRBV7-8
j_call: TRBJ1-2
clone_size: -
d_call: TRBD1
cdr3_nt: TGTGCCAGCAGCCCGGGACAGGGGTGGGTGTATGGCTACACCTTC
cdr3_aa: CASSPGQGWVYGYTF

v_call: TRBV7-9
j_call: TRBJ2-5
clone_size: -
d_call: -
cdr3_nt: TGTGCCAGCAGCTTAATGCGCGAGGAGACCCAGTACTTC
cdr3_aa: CASSLMREETQYF

v_call: TRBV3-1/TRBV3-2
j_call: TRBJ2-6
clone_size: -
d_call: TRBD2
cdr3_nt: TGTGCCAGCAGCCAAGCGGGGGGGTCTGGGGCCAACGTCCTGACTTTC
cdr3_aa: CASSQAGGSGANVLTF

v_call: TRBV6-5
j_call: TRBJ2-7
clone_size: once
d_call: TRBD2
cdr3_nt: TGTGCCAGCAGTTACTCGGGACTAGGGGCCCACGAGCAGTACTTC
cdr3_aa: CASSYSGLGAHEQYF

v_call: TRBV7-2
j_call: TRBJ1-2
clone_size: -
d_call: -
cdr3_nt: TGTGCCAGCAGCTTAGGGGGGACACCTGGCTACACCTTC
cdr3_aa: CASSLGGTPGYTF

v_call: TRBV19
j_call: TRBJ1-5
clone_size: -
d_call: -
cdr3_nt: TGTGCCAGTAGCTCCGGCAGGCAGGGCTACAATCAGCCCCAGCATTTT
cdr3_aa: CASSSGRQGYNQPQHF

v_call: TRBV6-5
j_call: TRBJ1-5
clone_size: -
d_call: -
cdr3_nt: TGTGCCAGCACCCGCGCCCTCAATCAGCCCCAGCATTTT
cdr3_aa: CASTRALNQPQHF

v_call: TRBV12-3/TRBV12-4
j_call: TRBJ1-5
clone_size: -
d_call: -
cdr3_nt: TGTGCCAGCAGCACTGACATTAATAAGCCCCAGCATTTT
cdr3_aa: CASSTDINKPQHF

v_call: TRBV12-3/TRBV12-4
j_call: TRBJ2-5
clone_size: -
d_call: -
cdr3_nt: TGTGCCAGCCGGGGGTTACAAGAGACCCAGTACTTC
cdr3_aa: CASRGLQETQYF

v_call: TRBV7-2
j_call: TRBJ1-3
clone_size: once
d_call: -
cdr3_nt: TGTGCCAGCAGCCGGCGGGACTTTGGAAGGGGAAACACCATATATTTT
cdr3_aa: CASSRRDFGRGNTIYF

v_call: TRBV5-6
j_call: TRBJ1-2
clone_size: -
d_call: -
cdr3_nt: TGTGCCAGCAGCTCGGACAAGTTGGGGACTAACTATGGCTACACCTTC
cdr3_aa: CASSSDKLGTNYGYTF

v_call: TRBV7-9
j_call: TRBJ1-1
clone_size: -
d_call: -
cdr3_nt: TGTGCCAGCAGCTTCCGGACAGTCTCCCGGGCTGAAGCTTTCTTT
cdr3_aa: CASSFRTVSRAEAFF

v_call: TRBV14
j_call: TRBJ2-1
clone_size: once
d_call: -
cdr3_nt: TGTGCCAGCAGCCAAGAGCGGGATAGCATTGAGCAGTTCTTC
cdr3_aa: CASSQERDSIEQFF

v_call: TRBV4-1
j_call: TRBJ2-1
clone_size: -
d_call: TRBD2
cdr3_nt: TGCGCCAGCAGCCACTACGGACTAGCGTCCAATGAGCAGTTCTTC
cdr3_aa: CASSHYGLASNEQFF

v_call: TRBV29-1
j_call: TRBJ1-1
clone_size: -
d_call: -
cdr3_nt: TGCAGCGCGAGCTTACTAGGGATGAACACTGAAGCTTTCTTT
cdr3_aa: CSASLLGMNTEAFF